Listed here are 2 T cell receptor beta chains from one sample, sequenced in a study of blood T cells in healthy people across ages. Then a second PCR, running roughly 7 to 11 cycles, was carried out with a sample-barcoded 5' primer and a J-beta primer mix. TCRdb reanalysed the 5' RACE reads using MiXCR and keeps one entry per CDR3 protein. The sample lists over a million distinct CDR3 sequences; roughly 40% were seen once. Material for sequencing was blood. The receptors here all came from a woman younger than 35 in good health.

This clonotype has more than one count but fewer than ten. The CDR3 coding sequence is TGTGCCAGCCGTTGGGCCCCCGCCCACGAAAAACTGTTTTTT. Its protein is CASRWAPAHEKLFF. This sequence joins TRBV12-3 or TRBV12-4 and TRBJ1-4; D is undetermined. This CDR3 is built from 14 residues. V was cut by 8 bases and J by 8 bases, with 18 bases left in between.

The rearrangement uses TRBV6-1 and TRBJ1-5, with TRBD1 as a possible D gene (6 bases). Germline V gene data show CDR1 as MNHNS and CDR2 as SASEGT. Trimming left V 2 bases short and J 6 bases short, with 17 bases between. CDR3 size: 16 residues. The CDR3 DNA reads as TGTGCCAGCAGTGAACAGGGGCTCGCGGTACTTCAGCCCCAGCATTTT. This gives the protein CASSEQGLAVLQPQHF.